A selection of T cell receptor beta chains follows, all from one sample in a study of cytomegalovirus exposure and HLA in healthy donors. Sequenced by immunoSEQ multiplex PCR; TCRdb stores in-frame clones only, minus some. Of fewer than 65,000 clones detected, roughly 82% appear once; the ten largest clones hold roughly 1.6%. Sample: PBMCs. Receptor source: a man younger than 45 in good health and CMV-seronegative. Both conserved end residues are part of each CDR3. Fields, in order: J gene, clone size, V gene, D gene, CDR3 protein, CDR3 DNA. A D gene is named only where the DNA matches it firmly. The size of a clone is reported for some rows only, either as once, few or many, or as a class for expanded clones.

TRBJ1-1,.,TRBV2,.,CASSPPDTEAFF,TGTGCCAGCAGCCCACCAGACACTGAAGCTTTCTTT
TRBJ1-5,few,TRBV2,.,CASSEERMESNQPQHF,TGTGCCAGCAGTGAAGAACGGATGGAGAGCAATCAGCCCCAGCATTTT
TRBJ1-2,.,TRBV2,.,CASSEQGGYGYTF,TGTGCCAGCAGTGAACAGGGAGGGTATGGCTACACCTTC
TRBJ2-5,.,TRBV29-1,.,CSVGAGRETQYF,TGCAGCGTTGGGGCCGGAAGAGAGACCCAGTACTTC
TRBJ2-1,.,TRBV27,TRBD1,CASSLRDRVDNEQFF,TGTGCCAGCAGTCTCCGGGACAGGGTCGACAATGAGCAGTTCTTC
TRBJ2-3,.,TRBV7-2,TRBD2,CASSSFPRGTSTDTQYF,TGTGCCAGCAGCTCATTTCCGCGGGGGACCAGCACAGATACGCAGTATTTT
TRBJ1-5,.,TRBV28,.,CASTRKAVTANSNQPQHF,TGTGCCAGCACCCGTAAGGCTGTGACAGCTAATAGCAATCAGCCCCAGCATTTT
TRBJ2-3,.,TRBV6-5,TRBD2,CASSYLSGGSTDTQYF,TGTGCCAGCAGTTACCTAAGCGGGGGAAGCACAGATACGCAGTATTTT
TRBJ2-3,.,TRBV29-1,TRBD2,CSSLAGGLTDTQYF,TGCAGCTCACTAGCGGGAGGACTGACAGATACGCAGTATTTT
TRBJ1-2,once,TRBV7-8,.,CASSSSGIRTVYGYTF,TGTGCCAGCAGCTCCTCAGGGATCAGGACAGTCTATGGCTACACCTTC
TRBJ1-1,few,TRBV27,.,CASSFLGEDTEAFF,TGTGCCAGCAGTTTTTTGGGGGAGGACACTGAAGCTTTCTTT
TRBJ2-7,.,TRBV18,TRBD1,CASSRQGAVYEQYF,TGTGCCAGCTCGAGACAGGGGGCCGTCTACGAGCAGTACTTC
TRBJ1-6,.,TRBV15,TRBD1,CATSREPSYRGYNSPLHF,TGTGCCACCAGCAGAGAGCCATCCTACAGGGGATATAATTCACCCCTCCACTTT
TRBJ1-2,.,TRBV6-5,.,CASSAGAFNNTF,TGTGCCAGCAGTGCAGGGGCCTTCAACAACACCTTC
TRBJ2-7,.,TRBV23-1,TRBD2,CASRLLAGPYEQYF,TGCGCCAGCCGCCTCCTAGCGGGCCCCTACGAGCAGTACTTC
TRBJ2-5,.,TRBV7-2,TRBD2,CASSEREVVEETQYF,TGTGCCAGCAGCGAGCGGGAGGTTGTTGAAGAGACCCAGTACTTC
TRBJ1-1,few,TRBV4-2,TRBD1,CASSQGQLNTEAFF,TGTGCCAGCAGCCAGGGACAGCTGAACACTGAAGCTTTCTTT
TRBJ1-2,once,TRBV7-9,.,CASSLTVNYGYTF,TGTGCCAGCAGCCTAACAGTTAACTATGGCTACACCTTC
TRBJ1-2,.,TRBV19,.,CASGNRDGYTF,TGTGCCAGTGGGAACAGGGATGGCTACACCTTC
TRBJ1-1,.,TRBV19,.,CASSMSPGEGNTEAFF,TGTGCCAGTAGTATGTCGCCAGGGGAGGGGAACACTGAAGCTTTCTTT
TRBJ1-3,once,TRBV6-5,.,CASSYRQGIGNTIYF,TGTGCCAGCAGTTACCGCCAGGGGATTGGAAACACCATATATTTT
TRBJ2-7,.,TRBV4-3,.,CASSQETQGAYEQYF,TGCGCCAGCAGCCAAGAAACACAGGGAGCCTACGAGCAGTACTTC
TRBJ2-7,once,TRBV5-4,.,CASSAGLREQYF,TGTGCCAGCAGCGCGGGACTGCGTGAGCAGTACTTC
TRBJ2-1,.,TRBV6-5,TRBD2,CASRPGLGYNEQFF,TGTGCCAGCAGACCGGGACTAGGATACAATGAGCAGTTCTTC
TRBJ1-4,.,TRBV11-3,TRBD1,CASSLRDRVATNEKLFF,TGTGCCAGCAGCTTAAGGGACAGGGTTGCAACTAATGAAAAACTGTTTTTT
TRBJ2-5,.,TRBV19,TRBD1,CASSLNRDRAQTQYF,TGTGCCAGTAGTTTAAACCGGGACAGGGCTCAGACCCAGTACTTC
TRBJ1-2,.,TRBV7-2,.,CASSLVFGGYGYTF,TGTGCCAGCAGCTTAGTATTCGGGGGCTATGGCTACACCTTC
TRBJ2-2,.,TRBV28,TRBD1,CASSLIIVSGTGAGELFF,TGTGCCAGCAGCTTGATTATCGTCTCCGGGACAGGGGCCGGGGAGCTGTTTTTT